In its sample, the clone carrying this TCR beta chain is medium-sized. Antigen unknown. Broader study findings: Approximately 13% of tumor Treg sequences matched naive CD4+ cells.

This CDR3 has 13 residues. V lost 5 bases to trimming and J lost 5 bases; unmatched junction nucleotides: 3. Amplification of TRBV12-4/TRBJ1-2 clonotypes used adaptor-ligated barcode primers. From the multiplex PCR reads, TCRdb called clonotypes with MiXCR, one entry per CDR3 protein. The table includes about 460 distinct CDR3 sequences, roughly 7% detected once. The chain couples TRBV12-3 or TRBV12-4 to TRBJ1-2; 9 bases fit TRBD1. Sequencing was performed on naive CD4+ T cells sorted from blood. Subset described: naive CD4+ T cells, CD4+CD45RA+CD25-. The source of this sequence is a female donor with breast cancer. As DNA, the CDR3 is TGTGCCAGCAGTCTCGGGACAGGGTATGGCTACACCTTC. It translates to CASSLGTGYGYTF.